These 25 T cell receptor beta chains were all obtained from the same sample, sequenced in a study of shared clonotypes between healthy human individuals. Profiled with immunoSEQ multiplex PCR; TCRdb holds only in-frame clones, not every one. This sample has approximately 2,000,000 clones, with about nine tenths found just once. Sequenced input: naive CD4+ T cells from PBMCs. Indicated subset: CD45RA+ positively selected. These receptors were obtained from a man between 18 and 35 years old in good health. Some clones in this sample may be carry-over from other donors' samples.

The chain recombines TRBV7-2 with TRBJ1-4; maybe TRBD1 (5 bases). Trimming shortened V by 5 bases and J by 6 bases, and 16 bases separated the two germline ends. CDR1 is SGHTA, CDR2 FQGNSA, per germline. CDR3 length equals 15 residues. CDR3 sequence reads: CASSPQWTGDEKLFF. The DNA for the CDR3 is TGTGCCAGCAGCCCCCAATGGACGGGGGATGAAAAACTGTTTTTT.

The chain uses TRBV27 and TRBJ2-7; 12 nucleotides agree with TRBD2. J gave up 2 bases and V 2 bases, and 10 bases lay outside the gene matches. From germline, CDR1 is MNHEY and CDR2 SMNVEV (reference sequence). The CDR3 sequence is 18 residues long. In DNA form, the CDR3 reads TGTGCCAGCAGTTTAATGGGAGGTAGACTAGCGGGAGCCTACGAGCAGTACTTC. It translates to CASSLMGGRLAGAYEQYF.

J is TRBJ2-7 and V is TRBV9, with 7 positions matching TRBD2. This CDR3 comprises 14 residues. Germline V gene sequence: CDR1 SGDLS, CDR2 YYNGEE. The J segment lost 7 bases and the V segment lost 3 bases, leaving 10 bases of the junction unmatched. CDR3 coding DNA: TGTGCCAGCAGCGAAACTCCGGGAGGCGGAGAGCAGTACTTC. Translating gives CASSETPGGGEQYF. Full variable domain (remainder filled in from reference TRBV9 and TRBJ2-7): DSGVTQTPKHLITATGQRVTLRCSPRSGDLSVYWYQQSLDQGLQFLIQYYNGEERAKGNILERFSAQQFPDLHSELNLSSLELGDSALYFCASSETPGGGEQYFGPGTRLTVT.

CDR3 protein: CASRGTGYEKLFF. In DNA form, the CDR3 reads TGTGCCAGCAGGGGGACAGGGTATGAAAAACTGTTTTTT. The chain employs TRBV6-1 and TRBJ1-4; the match to TRBD1 covers 9 bases. The CDR3 extends over 13 amino acids. Germline values: CDR1 MNHNS, CDR2 SASEGT. J was trimmed by 6 bases and V by 6 bases; bases with no gene match: 2.

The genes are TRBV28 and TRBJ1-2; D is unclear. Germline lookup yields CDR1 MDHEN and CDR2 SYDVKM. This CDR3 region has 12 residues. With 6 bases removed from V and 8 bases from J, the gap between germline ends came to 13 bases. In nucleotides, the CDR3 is TGTGCCAGCAGCCCCCCACGGGAGGGCTACACCTTC. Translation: CASSPPREGYTF.

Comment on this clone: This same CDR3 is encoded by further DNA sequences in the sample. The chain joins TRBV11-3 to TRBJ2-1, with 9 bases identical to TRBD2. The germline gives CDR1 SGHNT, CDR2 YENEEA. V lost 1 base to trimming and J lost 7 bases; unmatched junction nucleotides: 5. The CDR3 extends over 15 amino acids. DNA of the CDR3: TGTGCCAGCAGCTTAGGCGGGAGGGCGGGGAATGAGCAGTTCTTC. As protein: CASSLGGRAGNEQFF.

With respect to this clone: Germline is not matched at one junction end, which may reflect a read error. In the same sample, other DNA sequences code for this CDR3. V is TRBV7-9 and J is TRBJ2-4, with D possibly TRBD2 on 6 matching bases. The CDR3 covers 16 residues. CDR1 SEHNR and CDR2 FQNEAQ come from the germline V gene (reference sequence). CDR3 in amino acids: CASSRARGYGGNIQYF. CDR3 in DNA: TGCGCCAGCAGCCGTGCCCGGGGGTATGGAGGAAACATTCAGTACTTC.

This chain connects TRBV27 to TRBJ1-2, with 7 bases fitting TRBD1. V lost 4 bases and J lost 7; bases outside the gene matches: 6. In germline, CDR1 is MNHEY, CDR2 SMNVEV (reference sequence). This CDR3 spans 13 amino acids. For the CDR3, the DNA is TGTGCCAGCAGTTCACGACAGGGTGGTGGCTACACCTTC. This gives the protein CASSSRQGGGYTF.

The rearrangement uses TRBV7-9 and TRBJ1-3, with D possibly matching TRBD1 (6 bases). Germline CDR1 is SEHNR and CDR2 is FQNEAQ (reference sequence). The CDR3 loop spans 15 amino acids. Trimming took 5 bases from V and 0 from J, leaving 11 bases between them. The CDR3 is CASSPQGHSGNTIYF. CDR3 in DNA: TGTGCCAGCAGCCCACAGGGCCACTCTGGAAACACCATATATTTT.

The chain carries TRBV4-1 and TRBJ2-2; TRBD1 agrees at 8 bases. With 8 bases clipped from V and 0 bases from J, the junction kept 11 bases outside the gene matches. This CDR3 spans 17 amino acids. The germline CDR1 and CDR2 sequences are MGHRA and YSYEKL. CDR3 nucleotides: TGCGCCAGCGCCCAGGCCAGGGGGCTCACGAACACCGGGGAGCTGTTTTTT. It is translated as CASAQARGLTNTGELFF.

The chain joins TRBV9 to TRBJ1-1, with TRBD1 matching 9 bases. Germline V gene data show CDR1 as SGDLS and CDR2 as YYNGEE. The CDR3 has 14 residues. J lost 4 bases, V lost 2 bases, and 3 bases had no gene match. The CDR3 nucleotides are TGTGCCAGCAGCGTGGGACAGGGCGTCACTGAAGCTTTCTTT. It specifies CASSVGQGVTEAFF.

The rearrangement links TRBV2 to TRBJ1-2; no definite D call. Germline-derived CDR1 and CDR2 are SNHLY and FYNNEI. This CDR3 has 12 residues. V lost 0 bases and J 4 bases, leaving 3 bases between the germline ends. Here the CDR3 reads CASSEAPYGYTF. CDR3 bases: TGTGCCAGCAGTGAAGCCCCCTATGGCTACACCTTC.

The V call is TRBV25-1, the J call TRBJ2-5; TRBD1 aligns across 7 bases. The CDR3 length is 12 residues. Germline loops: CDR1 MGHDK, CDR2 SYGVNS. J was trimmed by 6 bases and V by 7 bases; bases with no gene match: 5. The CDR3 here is CASTGQLQTQYF. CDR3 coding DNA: TGTGCCAGCACGGGACAGTTACAGACCCAGTACTTC.

The CDR3 nucleotides read TGTGCCAGCAGCTTGGTTCTTTCAGGGTTCCATGGCAATCAGCCCCAGCATTTT. As protein: CASSLVLSGFHGNQPQHF. This chain links TRBV5-8 with TRBJ1-5; perhaps TRBD1 as D (5 bases). The length of the CDR3 is 18 residues. Germline V CDR1 and CDR2: SGHTS, YDEGEE. V lost 0 bases and J lost 2, with 18 bases in between.

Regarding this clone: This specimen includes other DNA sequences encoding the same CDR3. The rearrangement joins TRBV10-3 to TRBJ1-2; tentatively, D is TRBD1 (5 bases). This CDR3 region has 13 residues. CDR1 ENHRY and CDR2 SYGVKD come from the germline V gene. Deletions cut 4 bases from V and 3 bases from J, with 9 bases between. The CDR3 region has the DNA TGTGCCATCAGTGGGGCGGGGGACTATGGCTACACCTTC. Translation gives CAISGAGDYGYTF.

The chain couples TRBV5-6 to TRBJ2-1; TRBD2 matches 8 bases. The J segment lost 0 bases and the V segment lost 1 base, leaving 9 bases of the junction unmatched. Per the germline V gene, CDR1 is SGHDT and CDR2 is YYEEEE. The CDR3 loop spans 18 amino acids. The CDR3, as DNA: TGTGCCAGCAGCTTGCTCGCGGGAGGTTCCAGCTCCTACAATGAGCAGTTCTTC. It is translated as CASSLLAGGSSSYNEQFF.

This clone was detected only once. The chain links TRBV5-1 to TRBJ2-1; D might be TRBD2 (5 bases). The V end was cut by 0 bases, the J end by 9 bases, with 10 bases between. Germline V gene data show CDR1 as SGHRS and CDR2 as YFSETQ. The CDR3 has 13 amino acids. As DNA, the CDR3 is TGCGCCAGCAGCTTGGCGGCGGCGGGTGAGCAGTTCTTC. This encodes CASSLAAAGEQFF. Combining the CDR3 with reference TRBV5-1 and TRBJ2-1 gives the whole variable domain KAGVTQTPRYLIKTRGQQVTLSCSPISGHRSVSWYQQTPGQGLQFLFEYFSETQRNKGNFPGRFSGRQFSNSRSEMNVSTLELGDSALYLCASSLAAAGEQFFGPGTRLTVL.

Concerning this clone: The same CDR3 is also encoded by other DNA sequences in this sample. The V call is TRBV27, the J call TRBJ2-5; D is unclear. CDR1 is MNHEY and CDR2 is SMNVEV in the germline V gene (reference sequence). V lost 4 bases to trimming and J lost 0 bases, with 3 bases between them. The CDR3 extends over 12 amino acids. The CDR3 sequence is CASSSYQETQYF. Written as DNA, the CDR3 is TGTGCCAGCAGTTCGTACCAAGAGACCCAGTACTTC.

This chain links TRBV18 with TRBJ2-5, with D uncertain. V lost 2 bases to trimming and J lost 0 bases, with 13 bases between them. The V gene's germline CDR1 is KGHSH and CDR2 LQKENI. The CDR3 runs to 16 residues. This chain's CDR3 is CASSPIWSQDQETQYF. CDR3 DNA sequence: TGTGCCAGCTCACCAATCTGGAGCCAGGACCAAGAGACCCAGTACTTC.

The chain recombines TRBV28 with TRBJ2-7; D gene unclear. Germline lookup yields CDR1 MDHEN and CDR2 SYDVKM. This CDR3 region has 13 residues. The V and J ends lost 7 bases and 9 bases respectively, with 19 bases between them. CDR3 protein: CASTTPAAPGQYF. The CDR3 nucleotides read TGTGCCAGCACCACCCCGGCGGCCCCAGGGCAGTACTTC.

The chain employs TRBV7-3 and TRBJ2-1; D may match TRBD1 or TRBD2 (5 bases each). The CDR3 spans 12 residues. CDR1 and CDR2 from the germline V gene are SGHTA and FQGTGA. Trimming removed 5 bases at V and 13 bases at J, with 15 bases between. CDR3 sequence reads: CASSTTGTPQFF. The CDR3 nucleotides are TGTGCCAGCAGCACCACCGGGACCCCCCAGTTCTTC.

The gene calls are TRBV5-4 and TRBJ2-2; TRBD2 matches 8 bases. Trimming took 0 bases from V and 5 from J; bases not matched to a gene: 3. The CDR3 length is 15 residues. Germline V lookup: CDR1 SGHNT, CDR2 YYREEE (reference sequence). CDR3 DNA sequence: TGTGCCAGCAGCTTGGAGGGACTAGGGACCGGGGAGCTGTTTTTT. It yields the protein CASSLEGLGTGELFF.

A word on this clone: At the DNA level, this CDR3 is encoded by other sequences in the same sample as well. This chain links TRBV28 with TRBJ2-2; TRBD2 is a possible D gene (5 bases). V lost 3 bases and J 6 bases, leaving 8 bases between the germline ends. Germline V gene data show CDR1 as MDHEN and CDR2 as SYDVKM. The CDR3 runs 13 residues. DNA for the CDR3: TGTGCCAGCAGTTTTCGGGGAGCCGGGGAGCTGTTTTTT. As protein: CASSFRGAGELFF.

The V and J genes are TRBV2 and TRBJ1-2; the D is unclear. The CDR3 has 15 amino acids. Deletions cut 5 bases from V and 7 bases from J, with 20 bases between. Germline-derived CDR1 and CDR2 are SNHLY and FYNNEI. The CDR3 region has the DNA TGTGCCAGCAGTCTAAATTCTACCCCCTGGGGTGGCTACACCTTC. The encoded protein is CASSLNSTPWGGYTF.

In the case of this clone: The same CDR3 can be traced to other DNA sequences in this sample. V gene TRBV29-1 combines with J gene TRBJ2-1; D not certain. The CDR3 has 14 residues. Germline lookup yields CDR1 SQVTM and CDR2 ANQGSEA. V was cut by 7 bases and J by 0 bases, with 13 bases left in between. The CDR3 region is CSARDRGSYNEQFF. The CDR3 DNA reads TGCAGCGCCCGAGACCGAGGCTCCTACAATGAGCAGTTCTTC.